This TCR beta chain was captured in a study of T cell changes during pregnancy in multiple sclerosis. The method was immunoSEQ multiplex PCR; TCRdb's version includes in-frame clones alone and lacks a portion of them. Of approximately 100,000 clones listed, 90% to 95% are singletons. Here the sequenced sample was peripheral blood, taken in the third trimester of pregnancy. The clonotype comes from a female donor with multiple sclerosis, enrolled in a pregnancy study.

CDR3 loop: CASQRWQHMNTEAFF. CDR3 DNA sequence: TGTGCCAGCCAGCGTTGGCAGCACATGAACACTGAAGCTTTCTTT. The chain links TRBV27 to TRBJ1-1, with D unclear. Trimming cost V 8 bases and J 0 bases, with 16 bases left between them. CDR3 size: 15 residues. Germline CDR1 MNHEY, CDR2 SMNVEV (reference sequence).